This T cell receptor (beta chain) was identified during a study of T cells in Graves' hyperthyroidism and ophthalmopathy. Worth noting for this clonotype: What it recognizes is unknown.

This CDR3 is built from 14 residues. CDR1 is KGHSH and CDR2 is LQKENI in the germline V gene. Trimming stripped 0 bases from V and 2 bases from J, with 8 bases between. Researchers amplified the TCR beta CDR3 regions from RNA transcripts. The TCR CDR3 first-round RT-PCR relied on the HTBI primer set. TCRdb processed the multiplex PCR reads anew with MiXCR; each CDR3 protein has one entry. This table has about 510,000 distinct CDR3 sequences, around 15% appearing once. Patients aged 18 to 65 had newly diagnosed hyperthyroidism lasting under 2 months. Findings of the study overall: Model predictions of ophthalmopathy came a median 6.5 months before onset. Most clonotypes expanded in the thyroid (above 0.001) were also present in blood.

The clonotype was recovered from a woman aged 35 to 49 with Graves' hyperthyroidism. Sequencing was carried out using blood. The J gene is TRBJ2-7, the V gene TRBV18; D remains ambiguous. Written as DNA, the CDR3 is TGTGCCAGCTCACCACCTAGGATGACCTACGAGCAGTACTTC. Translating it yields CASSPPRMTYEQYF.